This T cell receptor (beta chain) comes out of a study of blood T cell repertoires in COVID-19. Study-level information: COVID-19 samples from acute and convalescent phases originated in the United States, Italy and Spain.

Seattle cases were enrolled at active infection and followed longitudinally. Assay: immunoSEQ multiplex PCR; the TCRdb copy retains only in-frame clones and omits some. Counted here are fewer than 250,000 clones, around 86% occurring once; the ten biggest clones make up 11%. The CDR3 loop spans 16 amino acids. Looked up from germline, CDR1 is MNHEY and CDR2 is SVGAGI. Trimming removed 2 bases from V and 6 bases from J; junction bases left unmatched: 11. This clone was recorded once. The receptor was isolated from a man aged 50-60 years with COVID-19, enrolled during active disease. The material sequenced was peripheral blood. The V call is TRBV6-5, the J call TRBJ1-2; 8 positions agree with TRBD1. DNA for the CDR3: TGTGCCAGCAGTTACGGCAAAGGGTCAGGGGGCAATGGCTACACCTTC. This gives the protein CASSYGKGSGGNGYTF.